A selection of T cell receptor beta chains follows, all from one sample in a study of radiation and T cells in renal cell carcinoma. Assay: immunoSEQ multiplex PCR; the TCRdb copy retains only in-frame clones and omits some. This repertoire shows approximately 170,000 clones, about 87% found once; its top ten account for approximately 11%. The starting material was blood, obtained from a patient whose treatment included radiotherapy and nephrectomy. These receptor sequences come from a woman in her forties or fifties with renal cell carcinoma. Each CDR3 is given with its conserved first and last residue. The order of the fields is V gene, D gene, clone size, J gene, CDR3 protein, CDR3 DNA. The D gene is left open where the match is weak. The listing skips clone size in some rows; elsewhere it reads once, few, many or a size class.

v_gene: TRBV7-9; d_gene: -; abundance: -; j_gene: TRBJ1-2; CDR3aa: CASSPLTGTSYGYTF; CDR3nt: TGTGCCAGCAGCCCCTTGACCGGGACAAGCTATGGCTACACCTTC
v_gene: TRBV13; d_gene: TRBD2; abundance: -; j_gene: TRBJ2-7; CDR3aa: CASSFSGARQYF; CDR3nt: TGTGCCAGCAGCTTTAGCGGGGCGAGGCAGTACTTC
v_gene: TRBV30; d_gene: TRBD1; abundance: -; j_gene: TRBJ1-2; CDR3aa: CAWSGGQVYGYTF; CDR3nt: TGTGCCTGGAGCGGAGGACAGGTCTATGGCTACACCTTC
v_gene: TRBV5-1; d_gene: TRBD2; abundance: -; j_gene: TRBJ2-2; CDR3aa: CASSSLLAGGLSTGELFF; CDR3nt: TGCGCCAGCAGCTCGCTTCTAGCGGGGGGGCTCTCCACCGGGGAGCTGTTTTTT
v_gene: TRBV6-5; d_gene: -; abundance: once; j_gene: TRBJ2-3; CDR3aa: CASRYTDTQYF; CDR3nt: TGTGCCAGCAGATACACAGATACGCAGTATTTT
v_gene: TRBV7-9; d_gene: -; abundance: -; j_gene: TRBJ1-6; CDR3aa: CATSSTVPDSPLHF; CDR3nt: TGTGCCACCAGCAGTACCGTACCGGATTCACCCCTCCACTTT
v_gene: TRBV7-9; d_gene: -; abundance: -; j_gene: TRBJ1-2; CDR3aa: CASSSMERIGGYTF; CDR3nt: TGTGCCAGCAGCTCGATGGAGAGAATTGGAGGCTACACCTTC
v_gene: TRBV2; d_gene: TRBD1; abundance: -; j_gene: TRBJ1-1; CDR3aa: CASRGPQGDRGFLAFF; CDR3nt: TGTGCCAGCAGGGGCCCACAAGGGGACAGGGGTTTTTTGGCTTTCTTT
v_gene: TRBV18; d_gene: -; abundance: few; j_gene: TRBJ1-2; CDR3aa: CASSPSVVGSYGYTF; CDR3nt: TGTGCCAGCTCACCTTCCGTGGTGGGCTCCTATGGCTACACCTTC
v_gene: TRBV29-1; d_gene: -; abundance: -; j_gene: TRBJ2-7; CDR3aa: CSVGGTVLYEQYF; CDR3nt: TGCAGCGTCGGCGGGACAGTTCTCTACGAGCAGTACTTC